This T cell receptor (beta chain) was captured by sequencing in a study of T-cell memory formation after mild COVID-19. Overall study results and limits: Clones that contracted clustered mainly in CM and EM if CD4+ and in EMRA if CD8+. SARS-CoV-2 specificity of second-wave clones peaking day 37 was unconfirmed.

TCRdb redid the calling of the 5' RACE reads with MiXCR, one entry per CDR3 protein. The sample lists around 200,000 distinct CDR3 sequences; roughly a tenth were seen once. This clonotype came up a few times. Its specificity is not known. This clonotype originated in a man aged 18 to 30 who had mild COVID-19 (a few samples of this study predate the infection). Cell type and time point are not known. Material for sequencing was PBMCs or a T cell subset sorted from them (not recorded which).

The CDR3 DNA is TGTGCCAGCTCACCGCCGGCAGGCTATGGCTACACCTTC. Translated: CASSPPAGYGYTF. V is TRBV18 and J is TRBJ1-2; D call uncertain. Looked up from germline, CDR1 is KGHSH and CDR2 is LQKENI. V lost 3 bases and J lost 4, with 9 bases in between. The CDR3 runs to 13 residues.